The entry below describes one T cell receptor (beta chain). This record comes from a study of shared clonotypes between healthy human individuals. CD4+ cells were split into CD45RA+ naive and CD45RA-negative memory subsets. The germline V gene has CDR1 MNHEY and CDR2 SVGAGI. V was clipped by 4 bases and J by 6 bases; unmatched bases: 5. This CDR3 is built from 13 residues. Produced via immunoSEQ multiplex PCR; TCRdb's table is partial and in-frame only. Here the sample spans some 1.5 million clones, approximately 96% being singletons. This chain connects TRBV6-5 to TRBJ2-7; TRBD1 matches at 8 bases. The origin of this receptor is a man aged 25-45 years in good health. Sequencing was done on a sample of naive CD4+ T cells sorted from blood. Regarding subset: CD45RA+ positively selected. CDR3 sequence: CASSSGGLLEQYF. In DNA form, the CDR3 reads TGTGCCAGCAGTTCAGGGGGCCTTCTCGAGCAGTACTTC.